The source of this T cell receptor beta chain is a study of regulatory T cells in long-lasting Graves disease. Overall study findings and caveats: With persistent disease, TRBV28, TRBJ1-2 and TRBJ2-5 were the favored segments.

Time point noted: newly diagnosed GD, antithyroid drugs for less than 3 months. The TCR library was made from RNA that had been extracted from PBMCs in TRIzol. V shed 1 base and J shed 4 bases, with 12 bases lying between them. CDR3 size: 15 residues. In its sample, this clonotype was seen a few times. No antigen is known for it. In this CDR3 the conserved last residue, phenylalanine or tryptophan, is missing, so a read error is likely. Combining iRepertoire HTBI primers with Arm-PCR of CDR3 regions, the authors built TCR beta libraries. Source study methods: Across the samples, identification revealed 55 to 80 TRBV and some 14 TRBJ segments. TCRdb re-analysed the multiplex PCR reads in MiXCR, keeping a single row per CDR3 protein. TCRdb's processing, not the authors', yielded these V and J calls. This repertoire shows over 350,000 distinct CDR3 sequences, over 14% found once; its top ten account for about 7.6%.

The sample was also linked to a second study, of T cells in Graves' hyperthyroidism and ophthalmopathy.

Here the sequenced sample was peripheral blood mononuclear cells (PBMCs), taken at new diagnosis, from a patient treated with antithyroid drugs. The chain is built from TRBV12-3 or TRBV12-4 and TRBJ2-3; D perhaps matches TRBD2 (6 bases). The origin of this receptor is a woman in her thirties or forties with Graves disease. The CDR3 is CASSLDLGGADTQYL. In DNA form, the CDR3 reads TGTGCCAGCAGTTTAGACTTGGGAGGCGCAGATACGCAGTATTTA.